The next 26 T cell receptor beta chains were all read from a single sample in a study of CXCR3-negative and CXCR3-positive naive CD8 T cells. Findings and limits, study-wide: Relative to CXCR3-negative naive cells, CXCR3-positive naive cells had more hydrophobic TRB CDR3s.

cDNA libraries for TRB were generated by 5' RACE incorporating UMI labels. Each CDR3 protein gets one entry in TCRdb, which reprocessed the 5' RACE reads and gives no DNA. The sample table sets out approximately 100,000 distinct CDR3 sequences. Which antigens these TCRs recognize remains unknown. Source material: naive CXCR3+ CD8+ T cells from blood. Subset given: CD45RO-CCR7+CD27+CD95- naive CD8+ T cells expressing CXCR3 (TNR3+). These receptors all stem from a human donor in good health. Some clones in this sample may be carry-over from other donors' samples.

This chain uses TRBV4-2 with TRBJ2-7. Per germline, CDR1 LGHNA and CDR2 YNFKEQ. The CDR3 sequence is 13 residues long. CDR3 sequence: CASSQVTVSEQYF.

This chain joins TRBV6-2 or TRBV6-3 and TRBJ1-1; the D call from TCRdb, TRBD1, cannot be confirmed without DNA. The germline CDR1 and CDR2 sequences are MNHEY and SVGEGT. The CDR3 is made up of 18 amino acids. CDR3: CASSLLRTGLLIGTEAFF.

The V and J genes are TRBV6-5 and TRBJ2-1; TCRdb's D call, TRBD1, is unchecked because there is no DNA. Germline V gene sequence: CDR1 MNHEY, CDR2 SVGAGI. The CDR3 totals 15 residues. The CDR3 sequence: CASSYGRGIYNEQFF.

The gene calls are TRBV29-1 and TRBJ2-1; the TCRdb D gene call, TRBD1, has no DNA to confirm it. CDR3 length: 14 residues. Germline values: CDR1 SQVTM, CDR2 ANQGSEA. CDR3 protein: CSVVPTSRNNEQFF.

This CDR3 is CASSGGDEQYF. The chain employs TRBV7-9 and TRBJ2-7; the D call from TCRdb, TRBD1, cannot be confirmed without DNA. Germline-derived CDR1 and CDR2 are SEHNR and FQNEAQ (reference sequence). The CDR3 has 11 amino acids.

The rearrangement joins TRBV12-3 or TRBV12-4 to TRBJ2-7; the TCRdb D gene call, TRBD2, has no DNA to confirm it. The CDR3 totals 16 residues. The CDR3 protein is CASSPLTSGPTYEQYF.

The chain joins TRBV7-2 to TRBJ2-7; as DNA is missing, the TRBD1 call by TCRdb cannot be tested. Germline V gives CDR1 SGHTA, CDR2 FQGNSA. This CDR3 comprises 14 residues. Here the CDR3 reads CASSFYRGTYEQYF. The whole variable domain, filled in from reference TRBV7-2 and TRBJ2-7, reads GAGVSQSPSNKVTEKGKDVELRCDPISGHTALYWYRQSLGQGLEFLIYFQGNSAPDKSGLPSDRFSAERTGGSVSTLTIQRTQQEDSAVYLCASSFYRGTYEQYFGPGTRLTVT.

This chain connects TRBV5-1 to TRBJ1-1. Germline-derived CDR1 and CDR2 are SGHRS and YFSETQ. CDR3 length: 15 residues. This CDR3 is CASSLESDSSSEAFF.

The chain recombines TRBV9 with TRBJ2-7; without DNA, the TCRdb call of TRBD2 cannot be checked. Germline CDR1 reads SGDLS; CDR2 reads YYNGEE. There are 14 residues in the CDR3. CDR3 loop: CASSVADSGGEQYF.

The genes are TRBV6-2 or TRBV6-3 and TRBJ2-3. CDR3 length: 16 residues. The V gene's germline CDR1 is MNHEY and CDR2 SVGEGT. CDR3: CASSYSRTSGTDTQYF.

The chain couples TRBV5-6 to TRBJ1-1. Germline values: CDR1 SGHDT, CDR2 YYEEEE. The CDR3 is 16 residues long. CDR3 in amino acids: CASSLRADPVNTEAFF.

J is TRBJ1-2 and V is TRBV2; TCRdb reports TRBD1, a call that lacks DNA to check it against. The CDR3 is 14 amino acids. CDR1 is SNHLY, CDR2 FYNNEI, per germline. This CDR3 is CASSEWAQDLGYTF.

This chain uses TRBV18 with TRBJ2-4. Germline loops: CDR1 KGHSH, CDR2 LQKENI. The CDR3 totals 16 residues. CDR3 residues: CASSPYEIVANNIQYF.

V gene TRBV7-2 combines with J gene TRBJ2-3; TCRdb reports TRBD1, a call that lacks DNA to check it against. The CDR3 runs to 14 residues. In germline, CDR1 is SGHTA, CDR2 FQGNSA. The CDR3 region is CASSLLGGPDTQYF.

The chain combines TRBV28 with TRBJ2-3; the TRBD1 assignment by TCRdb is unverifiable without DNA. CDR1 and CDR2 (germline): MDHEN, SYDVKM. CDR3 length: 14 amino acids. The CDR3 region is CASRPGTGIDTQYF.

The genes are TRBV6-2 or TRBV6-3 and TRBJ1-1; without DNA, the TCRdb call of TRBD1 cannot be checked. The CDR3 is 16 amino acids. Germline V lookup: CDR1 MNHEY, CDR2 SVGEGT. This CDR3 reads CASSYSMDRGNTEAFF.

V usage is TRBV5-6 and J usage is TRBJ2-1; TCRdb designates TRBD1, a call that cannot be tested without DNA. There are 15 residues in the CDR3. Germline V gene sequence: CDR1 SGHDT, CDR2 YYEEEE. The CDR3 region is CASQFGTGSVHEQFF.

CDR3 amino acids: CASSSRVGDSPLHF. The genes are TRBV5-1 and TRBJ1-6; TCRdb's D call of TRBD1 is untestable without DNA. This CDR3 region has 14 residues. The germline CDR1 and CDR2 sequences are SGHRS and YFSETQ. Full variable domain (rest looked up from reference TRBV5-1 and TRBJ1-6): KAGVTQTPRYLIKTRGQQVTLSCSPISGHRSVSWYQQTPGQGLQFLFEYFSETQRNKGNFPGRFSGRQFSNSRSEMNVSTLELGDSALYLCASSSRVGDSPLHFGNGTRLTVT.

The CDR3 protein is CASSLEASGDYEQYF. This rearrangement joins TRBV11-2 to TRBJ2-7; the TCRdb D gene call, TRBD2, has no DNA to confirm it. This CDR3 spans 15 amino acids. The V gene's germline CDR1 is SGHAT and CDR2 FQNNGV.

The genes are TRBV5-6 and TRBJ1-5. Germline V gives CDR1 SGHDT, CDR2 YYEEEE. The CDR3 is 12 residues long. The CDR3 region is CASSLLNQPQHF.

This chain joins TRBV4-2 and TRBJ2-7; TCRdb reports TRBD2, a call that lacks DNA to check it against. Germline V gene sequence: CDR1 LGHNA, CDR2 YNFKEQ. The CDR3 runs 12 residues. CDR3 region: CASSQMGHEQYF.

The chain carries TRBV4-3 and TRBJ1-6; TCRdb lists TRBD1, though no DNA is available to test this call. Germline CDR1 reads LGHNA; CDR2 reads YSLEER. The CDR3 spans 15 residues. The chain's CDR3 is CASSQEWAPGSPLHF.

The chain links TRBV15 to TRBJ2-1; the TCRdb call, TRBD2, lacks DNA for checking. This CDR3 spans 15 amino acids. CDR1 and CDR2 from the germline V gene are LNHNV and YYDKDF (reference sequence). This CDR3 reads CATSRDLRRDHEQFF.

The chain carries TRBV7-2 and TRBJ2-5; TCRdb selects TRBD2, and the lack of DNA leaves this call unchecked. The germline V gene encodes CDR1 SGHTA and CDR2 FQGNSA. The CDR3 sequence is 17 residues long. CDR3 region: CASTSGGAAAEGETQYF.

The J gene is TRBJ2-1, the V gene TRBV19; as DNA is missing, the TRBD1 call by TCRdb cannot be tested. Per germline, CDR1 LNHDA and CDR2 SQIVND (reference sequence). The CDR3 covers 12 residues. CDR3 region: CASKYGINEQFF. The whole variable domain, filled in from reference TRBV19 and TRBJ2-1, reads DGGITQSPKYLFRKEGQNVTLSCEQNLNHDAMYWYRQDPGQGLRLIYYSQIVNDFQKGDIAEGYSVSREKKESFPLTVTSAQKNPTAFYLCASKYGINEQFFGPGTRLTVL.

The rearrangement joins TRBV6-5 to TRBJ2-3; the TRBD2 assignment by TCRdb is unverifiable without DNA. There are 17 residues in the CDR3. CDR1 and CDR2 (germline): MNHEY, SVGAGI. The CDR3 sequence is CASSPDPGTSGTDTQYF.